This TCR beta chain was found in a study of T cell repertoires in cytomegalovirus infection. Study-level background: Based on public TCR beta signatures, there were indications of CMV infection and of a matching HLA type.

TCRdb called the reads again in MiXCR, with one record for every CDR3 protein. This sample has roughly 230,000 distinct CDR3 sequences, with under 8.5% found just once. Germline V gene sequence: CDR1 DFQATT, CDR2 SNEGSKA (reference sequence). The trim removed 4 bases at V and 6 bases at J, leaving 17 bases unmatched. The CDR3 runs to 17 residues. With regard to this clonotype: Its antigen is still unknown.

Study-level points and caveats: In two of eight donors, the top clonotype was HLA-C-restricted CMV-specific. Cumulative frequency of public TCR beta families picked out carriers of CMV plus the relevant HLA.

This clonotype was sampled from a human donor in good health (CMV status not recorded). Some clones in this sample may be carry-over from other donors' samples. Sequencing used PBMCs. The chain recombines TRBV20-1 with TRBJ2-1; 8 bases line up with TRBD1. CDR3 loop: CSAIGQGTYRPANEQFF. The CDR3 region has the DNA TGCAGTGCTATCGGACAGGGTACATATCGACCGGCCAATGAGCAGTTCTTC.